This T cell receptor beta chain was obtained from a study of neurological immune-mediated disorders. The wider study: There were 34 multiple sclerosis patients. Of these, 31 had relapsing-remitting MS and 3 had secondary progressive MS. General study points: A possible signature appeared as one related-CDR3 cluster, in which phylogenetic grouping placed the repertoires of 18 of 34 multiple sclerosis patients.

The V gene end was trimmed by 4 bases and the J gene end by 3 bases; junction bases not matched to a gene: 4. CDR3 length: 15 amino acids. Germline loops: CDR1 LGHNA, CDR2 YNFKEQ. The cDNA was produced through 5'RACE with 10-nucleotide random UMIs. MiXCR, run by TCRdb on the 5' RACE reads, gives a single entry per CDR3 protein. The repertoire includes about 55,000 distinct CDR3 sequences, 3.6% of them detected once, and approximately 1.5% sits in the top ten. This clonotype was seen ten or more times. What it binds is not known. This chain links TRBV4-2 with TRBJ2-3; 10 nucleotides align to TRBD2. This clonotype was sampled from a man younger than 40 with multiple sclerosis. The sequencing input was PBMCs. The CDR3 loop is CASSPSGGLTDTQYF. For the CDR3, the DNA is TGTGCCAGCAGCCCTAGCGGGGGCTTAACAGATACGCAGTATTTT.